This is a list of T cell receptor beta chains from one sample in a study of spatial heterogeneity in lung cancer. TCRdb recomputed calls from the 5' RACE reads with MiXCR, one row per CDR3 protein. The sample yields roughly 70,000 distinct CDR3 sequences, roughly 13% seen once. The specimen comprised PBMCs, sampled at surgery. These receptor sequences come from a male donor with early-stage non-small cell lung cancer. Both conserved end residues are part of each CDR3. D genes are given only for firm matches. Expanded clones get a size class; other rows say once, few or many, or leave the size out.

J	size	D	length	V	CDR3	DNA
TRBJ2-3	few	-	12	TRBV30	CAWSLGPDTQYF	TGTGCCTGGAGTCTTGGCCCAGATACGCAGTATTTT
TRBJ1-2	-	-	13	TRBV9	CASSVGSYSGYTF	TGTGCCAGCAGCGTAGGATCCTACAGTGGCTACACCTTC
TRBJ2-1	-	-	15	TRBV14	CASSHPMSSYNEQFF	TGTGCCAGCAGCCACCCTATGAGCTCCTACAATGAGCAGTTCTTC
TRBJ2-1	many	-	14	TRBV5-6	CASSLSGSYNEQFF	TGTGCCAGCAGCTTGAGCGGGTCCTACAATGAGCAGTTCTTC
TRBJ2-7	few	-	15	TRBV20-1	CSARAPGTGTYEQYF	TGCAGTGCTAGGGCCCCCGGGACGGGAACTTACGAGCAGTACTTC
TRBJ2-3	-	-	15	TRBV9	CASSVYSLGADTQYF	TGTGCCAGCAGCGTCTACAGTCTAGGGGCAGATACGCAGTATTTT
TRBJ2-1	many	-	15	TRBV7-9	CASSSEYFPRNEQFF	TGTGCCAGCAGCTCCGAGTACTTCCCGCGGAATGAGCAGTTCTTC
TRBJ2-3	many	-	12	TRBV29-1	CSVDGAPGVQYF	TGCAGCGTTGATGGTGCGCCTGGGGTGCAGTATTTT
TRBJ2-1	-	-	16	TRBV7-2	CASSLSAPLRYNEQFF	TGTGCCAGCAGCTTAAGTGCCCCCCTCCGCTACAATGAGCAGTTCTTC
TRBJ1-5	-	-	15	TRBV18	CASSPPGRVNQPQHF	TGTGCCAGCTCACCACCGGGTCGTGTTAATCAGCCCCAGCATTTT
TRBJ2-1	-	TRBD2	14	TRBV28	CASRGASGIHEQFF	TGTGCCAGCAGAGGAGCTAGCGGGATCCATGAGCAGTTCTTC
TRBJ2-1	few	TRBD2	14	TRBV9	CASTSLAGSGEQFF	TGTGCCAGCACCTCCCTAGCGGGATCGGGCGAGCAGTTCTTC
TRBJ1-5	many	-	13	TRBV7-2	CASSLWSNQPQHF	TGTGCCAGCAGTCTGTGGAGCAATCAGCCCCAGCATTTT
TRBJ1-2	few	TRBD1	15	TRBV28	CASSLSGQGASGYTF	TGTGCCAGCAGCCTCTCGGGACAGGGGGCGAGTGGCTACACCTTC
TRBJ1-1	many	-	13	TRBV29-1	CSVDRSGNTEAFF	TGCAGCGTCGATAGGTCCGGGAACACTGAAGCTTTCTTT
TRBJ1-2	-	-	12	TRBV20-1	CSASHGGYGYTF	TGCAGTGCTAGTCACGGGGGTTATGGCTACACCTTC
TRBJ1-6	-	-	16	TRBV27	CASSLFGTTSNSPLHF	TGTGCCAGCAGTTTGTTTGGAACGACATCTAATTCACCCCTCCACTTT
TRBJ1-1	-	-	14	TRBV5-1	CASSLHLADTEAFF	TGCGCCAGCAGCTTGCATTTGGCGGACACTGAAGCTTTCTTT
TRBJ2-7	-	-	14	TRBV20-1	CSATPDSTHYEQYF	TGCAGTGCTACCCCGGACTCGACGCACTACGAGCAGTACTTC
TRBJ2-2	many	TRBD2	16	TRBV4-3	CASSQILAGGPGELFF	TGCGCCAGCAGCCAGATTCTAGCGGGAGGGCCCGGGGAGCTGTTTTTT
TRBJ2-3	few	-	14	TRBV2	CAGCRDTNTDTQYF	TGTGCCGGTTGCCGGGACACAAACACAGATACGCAGTATTTT
TRBJ2-5	-	-	15	TRBV11-3	CASSLEGPPNEAQYF	TGTGCCAGCAGCTTAGAAGGGCCCCCGAACGAGGCCCAGTACTTC
TRBJ2-2	many	-	13	TRBV20-1	CSATGLNTGELFF	TGCAGTGCTACAGGGTTGAACACCGGGGAGCTGTTTTTT
TRBJ1-1	many	TRBD1	14	TRBV20-1	CSAQKTGLNTEAFF	TGCAGTGCGCAGAAGACAGGGTTGAACACTGAAGCTTTCTTT
TRBJ2-1	many	TRBD2	14	TRBV11-3	CASSQAGGWHEQFF	TGTGCCAGCTCTCAAGCGGGAGGGTGGCATGAGCAGTTCTTC
TRBJ2-3	-	TRBD2	17	TRBV7-2	CASSLGQREGAQDTQYF	TGTGCCAGCAGCTTAGGTCAGCGGGAGGGCGCCCAGGATACGCAGTATTTT
TRBJ2-5	few	-	13	TRBV29-1	CSAPRDFQETQYF	TGCAGCGCTCCCCGGGACTTTCAAGAGACCCAGTACTTC
TRBJ2-3	many	-	14	TRBV5-1	CASSLGDPADTQYF	TGCGCCAGCAGCTTGGGGGACCCCGCGGATACGCAGTATTTT
TRBJ2-1	few	-	15	TRBV15	CATSRDVGGYNEQFF	TGTGCCACCAGCAGAGATGTAGGGGGGTACAATGAGCAGTTCTTC
TRBJ2-1	many	-	14	TRBV11-3	CASSTRGHHNEQFF	TGTGCCAGCAGCACCCGAGGACACCACAATGAGCAGTTCTTC
TRBJ2-7	few	TRBD1	14	TRBV2	CASSGGQGPYEQYF	TGTGCCAGCAGTGGGGGACAGGGTCCCTACGAGCAGTACTTC
TRBJ2-7	many	-	16	TRBV4-1	CASSQDVTAASYEQYF	TGCGCCAGCAGCCAAGATGTAACGGCAGCCTCCTACGAGCAGTACTTC
TRBJ1-2	few	TRBD1	16	TRBV19	CASSRDRGPGGYGYTF	TGTGCCAGTAGTCGGGACAGGGGGCCGGGGGGCTATGGCTACACCTTC
TRBJ1-4	-	-	14	TRBV5-1	CASSRERLEEKLFF	TGCGCCAGCAGCCGCGAGCGATTGGAGGAAAAACTGTTTTTT
TRBJ1-4	-	-	16	TRBV6-5	CASSYGRVWGKEKLFF	TGTGCCAGCAGTTACGGCAGGGTATGGGGAAAGGAAAAACTGTTTTTT
TRBJ2-3	few	TRBD2	17	TRBV5-1	CASSSGLAGGPSDTQYF	TGCGCCAGCAGCTCGGGACTAGCGGGAGGGCCCTCAGATACGCAGTATTTT
TRBJ2-6	-	-	14	TRBV25-1	CASRGEGMANVLTF	TGTGCCAGCAGGGGAGAGGGAATGGCCAACGTCCTGACTTTC
TRBJ1-1	few	-	14	TRBV3-1	CASSLRGQNTEAFF	TGTGCCAGCAGCCTCCGGGGGCAGAACACTGAAGCTTTCTTT
TRBJ2-7	-	TRBD2	14	TRBV20-1	CSAGVRRGNYEQYF	TGCAGTGCTGGGGTACGGCGGGGGAACTACGAGCAGTACTTC
TRBJ1-1	-	-	14	TRBV6-1	CASSRNPRYTEAFF	TGTGCCAGCAGTCGTAATCCCAGGTACACTGAAGCTTTCTTT
TRBJ1-1	few	-	15	TRBV5-1	CASSEQGGENTEAFF	TGCGCCAGCAGCGAGCAGGGAGGAGAGAACACTGAAGCTTTCTTT
TRBJ2-1	-	TRBD2	14	TRBV5-1	CASSLVAGVNEQFF	TGCGCCAGCAGCTTGGTTGCGGGAGTTAATGAGCAGTTCTTC
TRBJ2-3	few	TRBD2	13	TRBV6-5	CASRMGLAETQYF	TGTGCCAGCAGGATGGGACTAGCGGAAACGCAGTATTTT
TRBJ2-7	-	TRBD2	15	TRBV20-1	CSARVRLAGAYEQYF	TGCAGTGCTAGAGTCCGCCTAGCGGGAGCCTACGAGCAGTACTTC
TRBJ1-2	many	-	12	TRBV28	CASSVTEYGYTF	TGTGCCAGCAGTGTGACAGAGTATGGCTACACCTTC
TRBJ2-2	-	TRBD1	16	TRBV5-4	CASSPPGTVNTGELFF	TGTGCCAGCAGCCCACCCGGGACAGTGAACACCGGGGAGCTGTTTTTT
TRBJ2-7	many	TRBD2	15	TRBV20-1	CSARGSTSGNSEQYF	TGCAGTGCTAGAGGCTCAACTAGCGGGAACTCCGAGCAGTACTTC
TRBJ1-5	-	TRBD1	19	TRBV6-2/TRBV6-3	CASSLTPGQRSRSNQPQHF	TGTGCCAGCAGTTTAACCCCGGGACAGAGGTCACGGAGCAATCAGCCCCAGCATTTT
TRBJ1-6	few	TRBD1	15	TRBV5-1	CASSLVGTGDSPLHF	TGCGCCAGCAGCTTGGTTGGGACAGGGGATTCACCCCTCCACTTT